The rows below give T cell receptor beta chains drawn from one sample of a study of T-cell memory formation after mild COVID-19. TCRdb recomputed calls from the 5' RACE reads with MiXCR, one row per CDR3 protein. The sample has over 450,000 distinct CDR3 sequences; roughly 20% are singletons. The material sequenced was PBMCs or a T cell subset sorted from them (not recorded which). Receptor source: an adult woman who had mild COVID-19 (a few samples of this study predate the infection). Cell type and time point are not known. Both conserved end residues are part of each CDR3. A D gene is named only where the DNA matches it firmly. Size values are once, few and many counts, or a class for expanded clones, and some rows have none.

CDR3	DNA	D	V	J	size
CASSFDRDQPQHF	TGCGCCAGCAGCTTCGACAGGGATCAGCCCCAGCATTTT	TRBD1	TRBV5-1	TRBJ1-5	few
CASSTASSNTEAFF	TGCGCCAGCAGTACAGCCAGCTCTAACACTGAAGCTTTCTTT	NA	TRBV5-1	TRBJ1-1	NA
CASSLGLAGPFSYNEQFF	TGTGCCAGCAGCCTGGGCCTAGCGGGTCCGTTCTCCTACAATGAGCAGTTCTTC	TRBD2	TRBV4-2	TRBJ2-1	few
CATSARDSYGYTF	TGTGCCACCAGTGCTCGGGACAGCTATGGCTACACCTTC	TRBD1	TRBV24-1	TRBJ1-2	NA
CASRAASGGLQPQHF	TGTGCCAGCAGAGCCGCCTCAGGGGGCCTTCAGCCCCAGCATTTT	TRBD1	TRBV6-2/TRBV6-3	TRBJ1-5	NA
CASRRTTGQAFF	TGTGCCAGCAGGCGTACGACAGGTCAAGCTTTCTTT	NA	TRBV6-5	TRBJ1-1	NA
CASSFLGGITGELFF	TGTGCCAGCAGCTTCCTCGGGGGGATCACCGGGGAGCTGTTTTTT	TRBD2	TRBV7-2	TRBJ2-2	few
CSVPDRFYNEQFF	TGCAGTGTCCCGGACAGATTCTACAATGAGCAGTTCTTC	NA	TRBV20-1	TRBJ2-1	NA
CASGSSGSYEQYF	TGTGCCAGCGGTAGTAGCGGGAGCTACGAGCAGTACTTC	TRBD2	TRBV27	TRBJ2-7	few
CASRSFFGRGGSDTDTQYF	TGTGCCAGCAGATCGTTCTTCGGGAGAGGGGGTAGTGACACAGATACGCAGTATTTT	NA	TRBV3-1	TRBJ2-3	few
CASSSGSGAYEQYF	TGTGCCAGCAGCTCCGGGAGCGGAGCCTACGAGCAGTACTTC	NA	TRBV11-3	TRBJ2-7	NA
CASSSGTGGETQYF	TGCGCCAGCAGCTCCGGGACAGGTGGGGAGACCCAGTACTTC	TRBD1	TRBV5-1	TRBJ2-5	few
CASSFPTPTGGPYEQYF	TGTGCCAGCAGTTTCCCGACCCCGACAGGGGGGCCCTACGAGCAGTACTTC	TRBD1	TRBV28	TRBJ2-7	NA
CASSSVRGNSPLHF	TGTGCCAGCAGTTCAGTCAGGGGAAATTCACCCCTCCACTTT	NA	TRBV12-3/TRBV12-4	TRBJ1-6	NA
CATSRTPRAYNEQFF	TGTGCCACCAGCAGAACACCCCGGGCCTACAATGAGCAGTTCTTC	NA	TRBV15	TRBJ2-1	few
CSVRTSRVWPGVLNEQFF	TGCAGTGTCAGGACTAGTCGAGTCTGGCCGGGGGTCTTGAATGAGCAGTTCTTC	TRBD2	TRBV20-1	TRBJ2-1	few
CASSSQGPQYF	TGCGCCAGCAGTTCCCAGGGGCCCCAGTACTTC	NA	TRBV5-1	TRBJ2-5	few
CASSSGGGLTGELFF	TGTGCCAGCAGTTCAGGGGGTGGTTTAACCGGGGAGCTGTTTTTT	TRBD1	TRBV12-3/TRBV12-4	TRBJ2-2	few
CASSFLTSETQYF	TGTGCCAGCAGCTTCTTAACCTCAGAGACCCAGTACTTC	NA	TRBV11-3	TRBJ2-5	NA